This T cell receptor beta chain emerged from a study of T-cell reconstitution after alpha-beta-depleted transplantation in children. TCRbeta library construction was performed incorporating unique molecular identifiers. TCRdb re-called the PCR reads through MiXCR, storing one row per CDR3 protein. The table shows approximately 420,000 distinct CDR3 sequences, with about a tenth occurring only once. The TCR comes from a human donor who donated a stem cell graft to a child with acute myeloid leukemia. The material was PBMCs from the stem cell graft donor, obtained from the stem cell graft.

The CDR3 nucleotides are TGCGCCAGCAGCCAAATACAGGGGGCCAGCGGGGGCTACACCTTC. Translated, it gives CASSQIQGASGGYTF. The genes are TRBV4-3 and TRBJ1-2; 9 positions match TRBD1. There are 15 residues in the CDR3. V trimming: 2 bases; J trimming: 8 bases; junction bases outside the gene matches: 9. The germline V gene has CDR1 LGHNA and CDR2 YSLEER.